Listed here are 5 T cell receptor beta chains from one sample, sequenced in a study of tumor-infiltrating lymphocytes in primary liver carcinoma. Joint extraction of RNA and DNA used 20-30 mg of bulk tissue that was unsorted. Researchers generated TCR beta cDNA from approximately 0.55 ug of total RNA, relying on a constant-region primer. Slightly modified ARM-PCR served as the procedure for the TCR beta libraries. These libraries came from three rounds of nested multiplex PCR. Investigators reported that the first two PCR rounds, at 10 cycles each, used TRBV1-TRBV30 forward primers with a C-beta reverse primer. MiXCR, run by TCRdb on the multiplex PCR reads, gives a single entry per CDR3 protein. The profile shows more than 70,000 distinct CDR3 sequences, roughly 69% of them singletons. The sample was tumor-adjacent normal liver tissue. These receptor sequences come from a man in his forties with primary liver carcinoma and hepatitis B virus infection.

With respect to this clonotype: At one end the junction does not follow the germline gene, possibly because of a read error. The rearrangement links TRBV4-2 to TRBJ2-3, with TRBD2 identical over 7 bases. Germline loops: CDR1 LGHNA, CDR2 YNFKEQ. This CDR3 spans 16 amino acids. The CDR3 sequence: CASRQELAPRTDTQYF. The CDR3 DNA is TGTGCCAGCCGCCAAGAACTAGCGCCACGCACGGATACGCAGTATTTT.

This clonotype has just one count. V and J are TRBV11-2 and TRBJ2-7; weak D call: TRBD1 (5 bases). From germline, CDR1 is SGHAT and CDR2 FQNNGV. The V and J ends lost 4 bases and 8 bases respectively, with 18 bases between them. The CDR3 extends over 14 amino acids. The chain's CDR3 is CASSSNRNSYKQYF. The CDR3 coding sequence is TGTGCCAGCAGCTCTAACAGGAACTCCTATAAGCAGTACTTC.

By sample fraction, this clonotype is medium-sized (0.01 to 0.1%). J is TRBJ2-1 and V is TRBV4-2; D is undetermined. Germline CDR1 and CDR2: LGHNA and YNFKEQ. The CDR3 extends over 12 amino acids. V dropped 5 bases and J dropped 7 bases, with 9 bases sitting between them. CDR3 sequence (DNA): TGTGCCAGCAGCGTCGGTGTAAATGAGCAGTTCTTC. Translating it yields CASSVGVNEQFF.

About this clonotype: One junction end does not reproduce the germline sequence, and a read error may be involved. V is TRBV6-2 or TRBV6-3 and J is TRBJ2-1, with D uncertain. The CDR3 sequence is 15 residues long. Germline values: CDR1 MNHEY, CDR2 SVGEGT. DNA for the CDR3: TGTGCCAACAGTTACACGGAGAGCTCCTACAATGAGCAGTTCTTC. Translated: CANSYTESSYNEQFF.

The chain joins TRBV11-1 to TRBJ2-7, with D possibly TRBD2 on 5 matching bases. The J call is in doubt because the DNA end fits TRBJ2-1 better. The CDR3 has 13 amino acids. Germline V CDR1 and CDR2: SGHAT, FQDESV (reference sequence). The CDR3 reads CASSFLASAEQFF. The DNA for the CDR3 is TGTGCCAGCAGCTTCCTAGCCTCTGCGGAGCAGTTCTTC.